This paragraph reports one T cell receptor beta chain. Pooled in the analysis were second doses at about 4 or about 12 weeks. This entry comes from a study of T cell responses to AZD1222 COVID-19 vaccine. Profiled with immunoSEQ multiplex PCR; TCRdb holds only in-frame clones, not every one. Among tens of thousands of clones listed, about 88% were seen once. CDR1 SGHTA and CDR2 FQGNSA come from the germline V gene. The CDR3 is made up of 12 amino acids. V dropped 5 bases and J dropped 4 bases, with 6 bases sitting between them. This material consisted of peripheral blood, taken 28 days after the second AZD1222 dose. The receptor comes from an adult who received the AZD1222 COVID-19 vaccine. The V and J genes are TRBV7-2 and TRBJ2-1, with a weak D call TRBD1 (5 bases). CDR3 DNA sequence: TGTGCCAGCAGCGACAGATACAATGAGCAGTTCTTC. Translated: CASSDRYNEQFF.